This TCR beta chain originates from a study of somatic mutations in cytotoxic T cells in rheumatoid arthritis (dated by TCRdb to the late 2010s). Turning to the overall study: Right after diagnosis and prior to the start of any treatment, about 29 ml EDTA of peripheral blood was drawn from patients. For roughly 63 rheumatoid arthritis patients and 15 to 25 healthy controls, TCRB deep sequencing was carried out. Patients and controls did not essentially differ in median age, which was nearly identical between the groups. The study asked whether expanded CD8+ T-cell clones in newly diagnosed, untreated rheumatoid arthritis carry somatic mutations, and used TCRB deep sequencing to characterize clonality. A FACSAria II or Sony SH800 was used to flow-sort some V beta antibody-stained T-cell populations at nearly 100% purity, and TCRB sequencing was also done on sorted V beta1+ cells. On the study overall, not on this receptor specifically: The finding that TRBV07 was slightly underrepresented in patients was left unadjusted for multiple comparisons. CD8+ clonality increased with age in patients (Spearman r ≈ 0.46) but not in healthy controls. There was no significant difference in CD8+ T-cell clonality between rheumatoid arthritis patients and age-matched healthy controls. The expanded CD8+ clones had unknown antigen targets, and not appearing in virus-specific databases did not rule out that they were virus-specific. In about an eighth of the 65 patients, more than 20% of CD8+ cells belonged to the largest CD8+ clone, while several identical CD8+ TCRB sequences were shared between blood and synovial fluid.

Flow cytometry confirmed the purity of CD4+ and CD8+ cells that had been isolated by positive magnetic bead selection on an AutoMACS. A TCR V beta antibody panel was used in flow cytometry to screen first for clonal expansions, which were then characterized by TCRB deep sequencing of sorted CD8+ fractions. Peripheral blood mononuclear cells were isolated by Ficoll-Paque PLUS density gradient separation. DNA was extracted from CD4-enriched, CD8-enriched or PBMC samples with Nucleospin Tissue or Tissue XS kits and quantified with a Qubit 2.0 fluorometer. Sequencing of TCRB CDR3 was done on genomic DNA with the immunoSEQ assay. From the authors' description of their analysis: Patient CD8+ clones larger than 1% were compared against published virus-specific TCRB sequences, and only a few matched. Only productive TCRB rearrangements were included in the analyses. Clonality was expressed as a Shannon entropy-based productive clonality index, with each clone defined by a unique TCRB CDR3 sequence. To calculate repertoire overlap between two samples, the template counts of each clone were considered relative to each sample's total templates. Flow cytometry-measured V-gene usage correlated with V-gene usage from TCRB sequencing, with a Spearman r of roughly 0.61. TCRdb limited this immuneACCESS table to in-frame rearrangements with V and J called. A share of clones is missing; checked studies link under half to unresolved V genes, and the rest is unexplained. The V and J calls and clone size come from that table; D and trimming were worked out from the DNA. In this sample the table shows fewer than 20,000 clones, approximately 80% of which occur a single time. Jointly, the top ten make up 12% of the sample.

For this clone: Its recognized antigen is unknown. Per-base quality was not reported, and no clone a single base away is much larger than it.

Looking up the germline V gene yields CDR1 LGHNA and CDR2 YNFKEQ. Counted from cysteine to phenylalanine, this CDR3 has 16 amino acids. CDR3 DNA is the only sequence kept; it has 48 bases, read in frame from the first base. V has 4 bases trimmed and J has 5 bases trimmed; junction bases matching no gene number 11. The clonotype comes from an adult with rheumatoid arthritis. Material: CD8+ T cells sorted from blood. The sequence links TRBV4-2 to TRBJ2-7; 10 middle bases align to TRBD1. The sequenced DNA: TGTGCCAGCAGCCGAACCGGGGGGACAGGGGCGGACGAGCAGTACTTC. It translates to CASSRTGGTGADEQYF.